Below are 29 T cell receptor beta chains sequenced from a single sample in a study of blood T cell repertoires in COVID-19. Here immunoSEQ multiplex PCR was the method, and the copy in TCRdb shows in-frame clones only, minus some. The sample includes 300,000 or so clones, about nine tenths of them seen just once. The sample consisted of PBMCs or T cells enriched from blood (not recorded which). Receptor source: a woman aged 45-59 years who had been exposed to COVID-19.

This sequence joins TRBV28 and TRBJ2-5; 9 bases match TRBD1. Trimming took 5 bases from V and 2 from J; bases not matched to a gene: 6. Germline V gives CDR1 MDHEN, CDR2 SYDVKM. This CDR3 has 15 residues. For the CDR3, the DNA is TGTGCCAGCAGTCAACGCGGACAGGGGCAAGAGACCCAGTACTTC. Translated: CASSQRGQGQETQYF.

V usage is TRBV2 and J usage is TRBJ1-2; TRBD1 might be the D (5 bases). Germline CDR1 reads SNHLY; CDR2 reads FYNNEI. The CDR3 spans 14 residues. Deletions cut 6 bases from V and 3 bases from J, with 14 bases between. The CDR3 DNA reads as TGTGCCAGCAGCGCCCTGGGGGGGGACTATGGCTACACCTTC. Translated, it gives CASSALGGDYGYTF.

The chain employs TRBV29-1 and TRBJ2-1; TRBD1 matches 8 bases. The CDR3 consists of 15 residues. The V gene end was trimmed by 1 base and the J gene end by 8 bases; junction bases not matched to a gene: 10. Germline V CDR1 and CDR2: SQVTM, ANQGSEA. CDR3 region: CSVEGRDRMFHEQFF. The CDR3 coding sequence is TGCAGCGTTGAAGGCCGGGACAGGATGTTCCATGAGCAGTTCTTC.

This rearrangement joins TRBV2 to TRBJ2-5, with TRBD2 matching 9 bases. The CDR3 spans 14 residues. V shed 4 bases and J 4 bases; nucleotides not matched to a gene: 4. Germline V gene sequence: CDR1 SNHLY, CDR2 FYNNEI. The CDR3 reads CASSGELAGETQYF. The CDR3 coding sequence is TGTGCCAGCAGTGGGGAACTAGCGGGAGAGACCCAGTACTTC.

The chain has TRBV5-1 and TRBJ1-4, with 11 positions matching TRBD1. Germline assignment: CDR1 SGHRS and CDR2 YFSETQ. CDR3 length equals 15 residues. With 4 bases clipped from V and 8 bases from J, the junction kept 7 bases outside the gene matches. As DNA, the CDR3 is TGCGCCAGCAGCACCGGACAGGGGGCGGGGGAAAAACTGTTTTTT. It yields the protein CASSTGQGAGEKLFF.

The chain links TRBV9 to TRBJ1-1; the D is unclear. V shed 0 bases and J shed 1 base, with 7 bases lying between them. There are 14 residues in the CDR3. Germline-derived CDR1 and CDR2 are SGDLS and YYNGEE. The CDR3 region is CASSVGAPNTEAFF. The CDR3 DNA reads TGTGCCAGCAGCGTAGGCGCGCCGAACACTGAAGCTTTCTTT.

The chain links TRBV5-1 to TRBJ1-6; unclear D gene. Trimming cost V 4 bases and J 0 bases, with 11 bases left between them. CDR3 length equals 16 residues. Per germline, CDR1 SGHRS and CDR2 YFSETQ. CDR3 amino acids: CASSPAPSSYNSPLHF. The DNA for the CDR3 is TGCGCCAGCAGCCCGGCCCCTAGCTCCTATAATTCACCCCTCCACTTT.

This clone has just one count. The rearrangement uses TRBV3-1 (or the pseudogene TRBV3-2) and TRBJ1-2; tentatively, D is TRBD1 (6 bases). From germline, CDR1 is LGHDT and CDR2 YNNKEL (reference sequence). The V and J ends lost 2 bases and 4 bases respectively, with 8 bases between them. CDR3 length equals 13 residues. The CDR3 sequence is CASSQKGGYGYTF. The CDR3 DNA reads TGTGCCAGCAGCCAAAAAGGGGGCTATGGCTACACCTTC.

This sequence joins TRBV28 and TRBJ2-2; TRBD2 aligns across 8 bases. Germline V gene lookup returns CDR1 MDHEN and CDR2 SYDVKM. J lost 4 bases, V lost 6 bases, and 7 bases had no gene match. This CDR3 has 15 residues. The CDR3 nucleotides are TGTGCCAGCAGCCCGGGGGGGCCTGCCACCGGGGAGCTGTTTTTT. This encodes CASSPGGPATGELFF.

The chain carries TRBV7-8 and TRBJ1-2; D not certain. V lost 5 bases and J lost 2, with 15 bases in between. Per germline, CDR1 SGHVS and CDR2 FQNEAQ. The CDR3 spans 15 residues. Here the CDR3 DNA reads TGTGCCAGCAGCCCCCGTCCGGAGGGAAACTATGGCTACACCTTC. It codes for CASSPRPEGNYGYTF. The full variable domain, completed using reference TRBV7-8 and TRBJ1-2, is GAGVSQSPRYKVAKRGQDVALRCDPISGHVSLFWYQQALGQGPEFLTYFQNEAQLDKSGLPSDRFFAERPEGSVSTLKIQRTQQEDSAVYLCASSPRPEGNYGYTFGSGTRLTVV.

In DNA, the CDR3 is TGTGCCAGCAGCTGGGACAGAACCTACAATGAGCAGTTCTTC. Its protein is CASSWDRTYNEQFF. The genes are TRBV11-2 and TRBJ2-1, with 7 bases that match TRBD1. Trimming cost V 4 bases and J 2 bases; bases outside gene matches: 2. Germline V gene data show CDR1 as SGHAT and CDR2 as FQNNGV. This CDR3 contains 14 residues. Supplemented by reference TRBV11-2 and TRBJ2-1, the full variable domain reads EAGVAQSPRYKIIEKRQSVAFWCNPISGHATLYWYQQILGQGPKLLIQFQNNGVVDDSQLPKDRFSAERLKGVDSTLKIQPAKLEDSAVYLCASSWDRTYNEQFFGPGTRLTVL.

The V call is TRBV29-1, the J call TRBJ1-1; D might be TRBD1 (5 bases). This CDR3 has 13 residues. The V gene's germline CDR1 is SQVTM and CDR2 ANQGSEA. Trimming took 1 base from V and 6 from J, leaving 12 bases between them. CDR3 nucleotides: TGCAGCGTTGAAGGCAGGGCGGACGCTGAAGCTTTCTTT. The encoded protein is CSVEGRADAEAFF.

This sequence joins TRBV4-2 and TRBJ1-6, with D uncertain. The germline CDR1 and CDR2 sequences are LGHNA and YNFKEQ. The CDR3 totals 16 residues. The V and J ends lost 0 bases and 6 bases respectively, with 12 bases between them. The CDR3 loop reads CASSQDSGISNSPLHF. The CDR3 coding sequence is TGTGCCAGCAGCCAAGATAGCGGGATTTCTAATTCACCCCTCCACTTT.

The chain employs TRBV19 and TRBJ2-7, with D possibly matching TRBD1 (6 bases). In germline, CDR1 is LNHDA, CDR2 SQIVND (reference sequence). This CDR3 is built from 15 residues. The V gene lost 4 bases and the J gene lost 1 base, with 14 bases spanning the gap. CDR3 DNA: TGTGCCAGTAGTAACAGGGTAACCAGTTCCTACGAGCAGTACTTC. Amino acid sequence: CASSNRVTSSYEQYF.

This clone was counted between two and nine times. The CDR3: CASSLQGSQPQHF. The CDR3 DNA reads as TGCGCCAGCAGCTTACAGGGAAGTCAGCCCCAGCATTTT. The chain links TRBV5-1 to TRBJ1-5, with D perhaps matching TRBD1 (6 bases). The CDR3 loop spans 13 amino acids. Germline lookup yields CDR1 SGHRS and CDR2 YFSETQ. The V end lost 2 bases, the J end lost 6 bases, and 9 bases lay between the germline ends.

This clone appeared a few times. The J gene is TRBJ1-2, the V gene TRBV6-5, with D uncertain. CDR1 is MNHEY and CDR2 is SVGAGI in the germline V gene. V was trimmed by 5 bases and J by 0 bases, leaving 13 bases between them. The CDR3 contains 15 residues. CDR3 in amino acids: CASSNMYVSNYGYTF. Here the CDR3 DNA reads TGTGCCAGCAGTAACATGTATGTTTCTAACTATGGCTACACCTTC.

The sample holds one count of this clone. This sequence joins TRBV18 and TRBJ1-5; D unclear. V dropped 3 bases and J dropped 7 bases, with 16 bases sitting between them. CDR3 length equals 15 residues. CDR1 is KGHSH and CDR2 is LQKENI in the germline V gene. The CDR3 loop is CASSPWEGEGQPQHF. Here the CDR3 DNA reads TGTGCCAGCTCACCGTGGGAGGGAGAGGGCCAGCCCCAGCATTTT.

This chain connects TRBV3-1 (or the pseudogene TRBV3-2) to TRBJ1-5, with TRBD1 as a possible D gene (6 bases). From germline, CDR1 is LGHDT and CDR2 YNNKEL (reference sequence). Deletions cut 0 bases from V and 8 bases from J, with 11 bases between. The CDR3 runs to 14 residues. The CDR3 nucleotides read TGTGCCAGCAGCCAAGACGTAAACAGGGAGCCCCAGCATTTT. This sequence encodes CASSQDVNREPQHF.

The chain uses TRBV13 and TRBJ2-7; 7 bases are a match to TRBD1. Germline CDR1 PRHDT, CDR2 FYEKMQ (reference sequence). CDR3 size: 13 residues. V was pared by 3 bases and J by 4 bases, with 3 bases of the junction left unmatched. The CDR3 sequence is CASSLGQTYEQYF. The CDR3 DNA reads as TGTGCCAGCAGCTTGGGACAGACTTACGAGCAGTACTTC.

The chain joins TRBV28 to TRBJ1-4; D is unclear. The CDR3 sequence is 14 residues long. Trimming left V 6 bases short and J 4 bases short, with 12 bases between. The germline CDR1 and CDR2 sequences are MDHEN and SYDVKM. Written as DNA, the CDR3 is TGTGCCAGCAGCCTCTCTCTACTTAATGAAAAACTGTTTTTT. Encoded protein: CASSLSLLNEKLFF.

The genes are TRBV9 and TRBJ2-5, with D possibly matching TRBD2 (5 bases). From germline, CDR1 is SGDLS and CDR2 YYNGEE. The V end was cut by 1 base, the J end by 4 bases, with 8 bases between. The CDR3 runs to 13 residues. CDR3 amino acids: CASSVREGETQYF. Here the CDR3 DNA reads TGTGCCAGCAGCGTACGAGAGGGAGAGACCCAGTACTTC.

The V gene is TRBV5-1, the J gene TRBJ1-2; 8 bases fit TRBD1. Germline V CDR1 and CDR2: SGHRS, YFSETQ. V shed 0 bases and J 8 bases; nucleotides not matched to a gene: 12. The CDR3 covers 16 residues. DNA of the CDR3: TGCGCCAGCAGCTTGGGGGCTCAGACAGGGGTTGGAGGCTACACCTTC. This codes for CASSLGAQTGVGGYTF.

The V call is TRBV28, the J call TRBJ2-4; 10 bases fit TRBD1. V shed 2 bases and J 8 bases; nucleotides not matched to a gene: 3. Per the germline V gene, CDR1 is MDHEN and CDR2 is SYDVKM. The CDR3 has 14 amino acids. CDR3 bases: TGTGCCAGCAGTTTAGGGACAGGGGCGGACATTCAGTACTTC. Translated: CASSLGTGADIQYF.

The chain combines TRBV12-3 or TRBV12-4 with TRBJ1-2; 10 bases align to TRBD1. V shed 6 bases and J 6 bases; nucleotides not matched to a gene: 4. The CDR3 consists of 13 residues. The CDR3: CASSDRGRNGYTF. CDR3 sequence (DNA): TGTGCCAGCAGCGACAGGGGGCGAAATGGCTACACCTTC.

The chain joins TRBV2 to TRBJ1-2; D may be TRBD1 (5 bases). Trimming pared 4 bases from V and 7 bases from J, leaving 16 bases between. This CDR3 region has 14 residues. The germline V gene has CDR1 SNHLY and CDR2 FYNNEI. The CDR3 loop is CASSGQGGGVGYTF. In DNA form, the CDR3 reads TGTGCCAGCAGTGGCCAGGGTGGCGGGGTTGGCTACACCTTC.

The CDR3 DNA reads as TGTGCCAGTAGTCCCCACGGTGACTATGGCTACACCTTC. Its protein is CASSPHGDYGYTF. The chain employs TRBV19 and TRBJ1-2; no reliable D call. This CDR3 comprises 13 residues. In germline, CDR1 is LNHDA, CDR2 SQIVND (reference sequence). The V and J ends lost 5 bases and 3 bases respectively, with 10 bases between them.

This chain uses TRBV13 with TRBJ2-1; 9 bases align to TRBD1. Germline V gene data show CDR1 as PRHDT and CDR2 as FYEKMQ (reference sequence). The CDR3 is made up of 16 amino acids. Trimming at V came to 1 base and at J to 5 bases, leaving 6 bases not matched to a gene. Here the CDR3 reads CASSLDVGTGNNEQFF. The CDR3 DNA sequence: TGTGCCAGCAGCTTAGATGTAGGGACAGGGAACAATGAGCAGTTCTTC.

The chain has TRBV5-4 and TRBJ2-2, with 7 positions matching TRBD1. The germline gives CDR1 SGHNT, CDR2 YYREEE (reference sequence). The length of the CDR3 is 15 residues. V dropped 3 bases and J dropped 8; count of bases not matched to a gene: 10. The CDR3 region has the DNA TGTGCCAGCAGCTCGGGGACAGCCCACCTGGGGGAGCTGTTTTTT. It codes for CASSSGTAHLGELFF.

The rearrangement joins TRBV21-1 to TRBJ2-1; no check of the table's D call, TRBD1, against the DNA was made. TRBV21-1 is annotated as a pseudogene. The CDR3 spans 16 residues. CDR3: CATRTDGTGRDNEQFF. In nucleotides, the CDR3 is TGTGCCACCAGGACCGACGGGACAGGGAGGGACAATGAGCAGTTCTTC.